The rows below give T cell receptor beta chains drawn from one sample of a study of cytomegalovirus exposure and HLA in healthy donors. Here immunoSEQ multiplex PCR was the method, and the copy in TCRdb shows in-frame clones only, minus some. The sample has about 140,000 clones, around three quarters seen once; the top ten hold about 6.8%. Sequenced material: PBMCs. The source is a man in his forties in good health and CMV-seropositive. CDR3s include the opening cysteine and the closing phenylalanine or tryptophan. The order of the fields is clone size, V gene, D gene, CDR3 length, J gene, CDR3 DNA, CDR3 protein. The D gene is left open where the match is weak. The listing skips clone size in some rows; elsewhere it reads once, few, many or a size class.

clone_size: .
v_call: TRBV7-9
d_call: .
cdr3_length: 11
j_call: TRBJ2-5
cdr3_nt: TGTGCCAGCAGCCCCCAGGGGACCCAGTACTTC
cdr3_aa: CASSPQGTQYF

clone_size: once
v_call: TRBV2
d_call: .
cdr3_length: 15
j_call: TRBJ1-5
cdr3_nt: TGTGCCAGCAGTGAACAGGGCAGGGGAAGTGAGCCCCAGCATTTT
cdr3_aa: CASSEQGRGSEPQHF

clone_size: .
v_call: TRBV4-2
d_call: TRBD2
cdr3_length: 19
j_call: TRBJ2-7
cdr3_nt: TGTGCCAGCAGCCAGAGGGGACTAGCGCTTCATAACCCCTCCTACGAGCAGTACTTC
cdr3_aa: CASSQRGLALHNPSYEQYF

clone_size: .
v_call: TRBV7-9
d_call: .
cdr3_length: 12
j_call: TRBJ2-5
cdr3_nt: TGTGCCAGCAGCCTGAGGGGGGAGACCCAGTACTTC
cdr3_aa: CASSLRGETQYF

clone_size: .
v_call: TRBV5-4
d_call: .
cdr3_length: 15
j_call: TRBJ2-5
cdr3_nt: TGTGCCAGCAGCAATCGACAGAGAATACAAGAGACCCAGTACTTC
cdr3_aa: CASSNRQRIQETQYF

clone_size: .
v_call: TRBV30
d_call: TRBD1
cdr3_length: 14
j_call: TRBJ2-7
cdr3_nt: TGTGCCTGGAGTTCCGGGACAGGGGGTAGCGAGCAGTACTTC
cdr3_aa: CAWSSGTGGSEQYF

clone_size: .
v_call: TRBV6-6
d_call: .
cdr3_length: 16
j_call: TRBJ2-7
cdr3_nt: TGTGCCAGCAGCCAACTACAGGGTCGCGTATCCTACGAGCAGTACTTC
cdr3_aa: CASSQLQGRVSYEQYF

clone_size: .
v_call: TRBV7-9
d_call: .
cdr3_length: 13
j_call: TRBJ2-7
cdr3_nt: TGTGCCAGCAGCTTAAGGGACTCCCCACGTCAGTACTTC
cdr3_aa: CASSLRDSPRQYF

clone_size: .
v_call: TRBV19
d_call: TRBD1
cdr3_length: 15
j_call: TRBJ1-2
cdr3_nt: TGTGCCAGTAGTAGATCCCGGGACAGGGTATATGGCTACACCTTC
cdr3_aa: CASSRSRDRVYGYTF

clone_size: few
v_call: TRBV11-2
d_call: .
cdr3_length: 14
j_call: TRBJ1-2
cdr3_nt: TGTGCCAGCAGCCCAGTCAGGAATCTCTATGGCTACACCTTC
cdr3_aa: CASSPVRNLYGYTF

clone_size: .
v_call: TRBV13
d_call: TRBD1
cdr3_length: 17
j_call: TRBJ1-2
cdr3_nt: TGTGCCAGCAGCTCAGGGGGACAGGGGCGTCCAGGCTATGGCTACACCTTC
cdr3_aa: CASSSGGQGRPGYGYTF

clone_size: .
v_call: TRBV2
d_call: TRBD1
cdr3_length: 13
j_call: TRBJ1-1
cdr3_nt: TGTGCCAGCACCAGGGACAGCACTAATGAAGCTTTCTTT
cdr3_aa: CASTRDSTNEAFF

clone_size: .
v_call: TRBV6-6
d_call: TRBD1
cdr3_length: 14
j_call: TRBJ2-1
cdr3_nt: TGTGCCAGCAGTTTACAGGGGTACTACAATGAGCAGTTCTTC
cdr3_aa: CASSLQGYYNEQFF

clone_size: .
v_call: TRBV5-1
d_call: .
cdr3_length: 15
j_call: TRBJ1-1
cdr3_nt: TGCGCCAGCAGTCCCCGGGCCGGGCAAGGGGCTGAAGCTTTCTTT
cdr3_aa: CASSPRAGQGAEAFF

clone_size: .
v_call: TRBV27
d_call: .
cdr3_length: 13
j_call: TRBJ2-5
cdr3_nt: TGTGCCAGCTGCAGGGGTTACCAAGAGACCCAGTACTTC
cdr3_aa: CASCRGYQETQYF

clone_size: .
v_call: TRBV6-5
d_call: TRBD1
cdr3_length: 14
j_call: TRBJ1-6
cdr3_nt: TGTGCCAGCAGCCGACAGGGGAGCAATTCACCCCTCCACTTT
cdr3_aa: CASSRQGSNSPLHF

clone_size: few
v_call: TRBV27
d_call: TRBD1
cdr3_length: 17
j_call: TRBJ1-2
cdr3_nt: TGTGCCAGCAGTTTATCCCCCTCGACAGGGCGGGGTTATGGCTACACCTTC
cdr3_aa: CASSLSPSTGRGYGYTF

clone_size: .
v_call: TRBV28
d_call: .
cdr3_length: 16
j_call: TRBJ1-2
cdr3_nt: TGTGCCAGCAGTTCCTCGGCCCTTCGATTTGGGCATGGCTACACCTTC
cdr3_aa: CASSSSALRFGHGYTF

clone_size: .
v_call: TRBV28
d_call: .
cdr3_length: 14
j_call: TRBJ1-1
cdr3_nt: TGTGCCAGCAGTTTTACCAGGGAGAACACTGAAGCTTTCTTT
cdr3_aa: CASSFTRENTEAFF

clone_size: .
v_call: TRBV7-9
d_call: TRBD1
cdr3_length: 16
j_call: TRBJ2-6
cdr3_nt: TGTGCCAACAGCTCACTGACAGGGGCTGGGGCCAACGTCCTGACTTTC
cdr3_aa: CANSSLTGAGANVLTF

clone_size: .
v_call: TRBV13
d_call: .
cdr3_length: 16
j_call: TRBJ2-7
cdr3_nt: TGTGCCAGCAGCTTAGGGGCAGACAGACCCTCCTACGAGCAGTACTTC
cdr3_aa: CASSLGADRPSYEQYF

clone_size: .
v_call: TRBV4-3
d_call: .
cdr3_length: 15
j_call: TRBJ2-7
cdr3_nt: TGCGCCAGCAGCCAAGGCAGGGGTGGGGCCTACGAGCAGTACTTC
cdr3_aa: CASSQGRGGAYEQYF

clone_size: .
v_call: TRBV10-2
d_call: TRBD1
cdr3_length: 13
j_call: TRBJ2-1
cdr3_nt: TGCGCCAGCAGTGAAACAGGGGGCTTTGAGCAGTTCTTC
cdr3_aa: CASSETGGFEQFF

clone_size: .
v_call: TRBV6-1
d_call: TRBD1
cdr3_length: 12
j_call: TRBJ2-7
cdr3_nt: TGTGCCAGCAGCCTACAGGGGTACGAGCAGTACTTC
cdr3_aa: CASSLQGYEQYF

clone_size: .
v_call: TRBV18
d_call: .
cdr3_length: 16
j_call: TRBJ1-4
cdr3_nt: TGTGCCAGCTCACCCGTAACAGGGTCAACTAATGAAAAACTGTTTTTT
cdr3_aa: CASSPVTGSTNEKLFF

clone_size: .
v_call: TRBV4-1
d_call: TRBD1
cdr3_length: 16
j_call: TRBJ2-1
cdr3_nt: TGCGCCAGCAGCCGCCAAACAGGGGTGTCCTACAATGAGCAGTTCTTC
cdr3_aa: CASSRQTGVSYNEQFF

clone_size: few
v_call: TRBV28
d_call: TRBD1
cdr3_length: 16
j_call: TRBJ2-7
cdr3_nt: TGTGCCAGCAGTTCGGCCGGGACAGGGATAATATACGAGCAGTACTTC
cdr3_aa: CASSSAGTGIIYEQYF

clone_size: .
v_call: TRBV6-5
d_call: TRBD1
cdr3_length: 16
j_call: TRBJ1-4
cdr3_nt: TGTGCCAGCAGTTACAGAACAGGGGTGACTAATGAAAAACTGTTTTTT
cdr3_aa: CASSYRTGVTNEKLFF

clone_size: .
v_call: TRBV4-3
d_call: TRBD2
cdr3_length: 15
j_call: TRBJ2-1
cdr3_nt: TGCGCCAGCAGCTCGGGAGGAGCCTCCTACAATGAGCAGTTCTTC
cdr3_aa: CASSSGGASYNEQFF

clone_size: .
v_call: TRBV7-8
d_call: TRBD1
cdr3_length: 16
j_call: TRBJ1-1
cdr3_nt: TGTGCCAGCAGCTTAGGGGACAGGGGGAGACGAACTGAAGCTTTCTTT
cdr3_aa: CASSLGDRGRRTEAFF

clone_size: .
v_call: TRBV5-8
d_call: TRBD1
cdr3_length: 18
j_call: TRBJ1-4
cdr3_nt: TGTGCCAGCAGCGTGGGACAGGGCCCAAGGTTGGCTAATGAAAAACTGTTTTTT
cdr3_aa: CASSVGQGPRLANEKLFF

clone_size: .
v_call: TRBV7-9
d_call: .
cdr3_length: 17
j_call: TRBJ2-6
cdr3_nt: TGTGCCAGCAGCTTACGAGACGGAGGACCTGGGGCCAACGTCCTGACTTTC
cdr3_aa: CASSLRDGGPGANVLTF

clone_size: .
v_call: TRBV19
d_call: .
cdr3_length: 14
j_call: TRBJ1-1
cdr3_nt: TGTGCCAGTCGACAGACGTCGATGAACACTGAAGCTTTCTTT
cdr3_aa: CASRQTSMNTEAFF

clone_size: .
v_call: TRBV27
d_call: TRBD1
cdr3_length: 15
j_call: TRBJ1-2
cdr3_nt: TGTGCCAGCAGTTCTCCGGACAGGTCGCCTGATGGCTACACCTTC
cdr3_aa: CASSSPDRSPDGYTF

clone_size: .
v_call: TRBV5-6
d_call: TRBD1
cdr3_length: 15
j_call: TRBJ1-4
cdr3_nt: TGTGCCAGCAGCTTCGGAGACAGGGGGCGGGAAAAACTGTTTTTT
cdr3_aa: CASSFGDRGREKLFF

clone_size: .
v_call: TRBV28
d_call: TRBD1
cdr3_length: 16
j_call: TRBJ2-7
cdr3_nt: TGTGCCAGCAGACCTCACGAGGACAGGGTTGACTACGAGCAGTACTTC
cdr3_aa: CASRPHEDRVDYEQYF

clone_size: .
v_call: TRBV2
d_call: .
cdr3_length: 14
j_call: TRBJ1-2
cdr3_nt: TGTGCCAGCAGTATAGTAGGGAGGATCGGTGGCTACACCTTC
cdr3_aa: CASSIVGRIGGYTF

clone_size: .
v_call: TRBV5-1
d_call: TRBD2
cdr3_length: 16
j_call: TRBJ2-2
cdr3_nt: TGCGCCAGCAATTCAGCGGGAGGGCCAGTCACCGGGGAGCTGTTTTTT
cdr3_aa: CASNSAGGPVTGELFF

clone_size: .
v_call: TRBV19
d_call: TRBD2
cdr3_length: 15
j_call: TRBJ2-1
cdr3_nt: TGTGCCAGTAGCGACGCGGGAGTACCTAGGAATGAGCAGTTCTTC
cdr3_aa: CASSDAGVPRNEQFF

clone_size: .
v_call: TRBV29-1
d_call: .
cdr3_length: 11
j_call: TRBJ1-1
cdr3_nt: TGCAGCGCCGTGGACATCCCCCAGGCTTTCTTT
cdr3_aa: CSAVDIPQAFF

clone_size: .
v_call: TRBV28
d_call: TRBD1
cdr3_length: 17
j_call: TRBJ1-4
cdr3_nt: TGTGCCAGCAGTTCACGGGGGACAGGGGGAGGTAATGAAAAACTGTTTTTT
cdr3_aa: CASSSRGTGGGNEKLFF

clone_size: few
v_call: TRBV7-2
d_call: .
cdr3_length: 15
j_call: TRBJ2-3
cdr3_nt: TGTGCCAGCAGCCCAGAATCGGGGGTTGCAGATACGCAGTATTTT
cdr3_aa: CASSPESGVADTQYF

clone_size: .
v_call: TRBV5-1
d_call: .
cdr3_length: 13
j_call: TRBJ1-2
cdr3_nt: TGCGCCAGCAGTGACGGGACTGCTTGGGGCTACACCTTC
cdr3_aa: CASSDGTAWGYTF

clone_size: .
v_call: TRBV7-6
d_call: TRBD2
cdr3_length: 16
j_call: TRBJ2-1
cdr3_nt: TGTGCCAGCAGCCGCACCCGGACTAGCGGAGACAATGAGCAGTTCTTC
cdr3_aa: CASSRTRTSGDNEQFF

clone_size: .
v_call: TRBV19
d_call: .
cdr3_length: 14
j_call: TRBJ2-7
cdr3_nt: TGTGCCAGTAGTATGACGAGATGGGGCCTCGAGCAGTACTTC
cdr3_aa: CASSMTRWGLEQYF

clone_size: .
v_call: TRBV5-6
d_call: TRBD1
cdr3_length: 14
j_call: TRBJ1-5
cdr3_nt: TGTGCCAGCACCTATCAGGGGGCCCTTCAGCCCCAGCATTTT
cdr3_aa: CASTYQGALQPQHF